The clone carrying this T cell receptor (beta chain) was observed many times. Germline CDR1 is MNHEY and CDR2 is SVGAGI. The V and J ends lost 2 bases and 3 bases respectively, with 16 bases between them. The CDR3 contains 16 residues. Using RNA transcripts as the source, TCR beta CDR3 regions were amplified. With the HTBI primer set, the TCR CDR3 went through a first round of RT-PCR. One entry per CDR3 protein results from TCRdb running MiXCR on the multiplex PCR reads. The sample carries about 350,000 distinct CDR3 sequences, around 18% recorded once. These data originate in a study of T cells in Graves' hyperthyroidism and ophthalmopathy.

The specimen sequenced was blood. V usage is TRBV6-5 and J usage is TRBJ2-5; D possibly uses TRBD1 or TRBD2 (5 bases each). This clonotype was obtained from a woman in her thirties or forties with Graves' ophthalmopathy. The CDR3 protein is CASSYPPGPKKETQYF. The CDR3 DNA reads TGTGCCAGCAGTTACCCCCCGGGACCCAAGAAAGAGACCCAGTACTTC.